A single sample gave rise to the 23 T cell receptor beta chains below, sequenced in a study of beta chain features in type 1 diabetes. Expressed TCRB transcripts got sequenced, as all isolated RNA was reverse transcribed. Profiling relied on immunoSEQ multiplex PCR, and the TCRdb table lists in-frame clones only, not all of them. Here the sample spans hundreds of thousands of clones, roughly a sixth being singletons. The specimen was naive CD4+ T cells from blood. These receptors were taken from a man aged 18 to 35 in good health.

This clone was counted a few times. The DNA for the CDR3 is TGTGCCAGCGGAGCCCGGTCGGACAATTCACCCCTCCACTTT. The encoded protein is CASGARSDNSPLHF. This chain connects TRBV21-1 to TRBJ1-6. TRBV21-1 is flagged as a pseudogene. This CDR3 has 14 amino acids.

This clone turned up a few times. V is TRBV5-6 and J is TRBJ2-2; D gene ambiguous. Germline V gives CDR1 SGHDT, CDR2 YYEEEE. Trimming took off 0 bases at V and 0 bases at J, with 3 bases between the two ends. CDR3 length: 14 amino acids. CDR3 sequence: CASSLETNTGELFF. The CDR3 DNA is TGTGCCAGCAGCTTGGAGACGAACACCGGGGAGCTGTTTTTT.

The J gene is TRBJ2-3, the V gene TRBV6-1, with 8 bases identical to TRBD1. Germline CDR1 reads MNHNS; CDR2 reads SASEGT. J gave up 4 bases and V 6 bases, and 0 bases lay outside the gene matches. The CDR3 is 12 residues long. CDR3 coding DNA: TGTGCCAGCAGGACAGGGGCAGATACGCAGTATTTT. Residues: CASRTGADTQYF.

The rearrangement links TRBV7-6 to TRBJ2-1, with 13 bases aligning to TRBD2. The germline CDR1 and CDR2 sequences are SGHVS and FNYEAQ. The CDR3 spans 15 residues. J gave up 4 bases and V 3 bases, and 0 bases lay outside the gene matches. The CDR3 reads CASSLGLAGYNEQFF. As DNA, the CDR3 is TGTGCCAGCAGCTTGGGACTAGCGGGGTACAATGAGCAGTTCTTC.

This clone has only a few counts. The V call is TRBV7-9, the J call TRBJ1-1, with D perhaps TRBD1 (5 bases). Germline V gene data show CDR1 as SEHNR and CDR2 as FQNEAQ (reference sequence). This CDR3 contains 14 residues. Trimming stripped 3 bases from V and 4 bases from J, with 12 bases between. In nucleotides, the CDR3 is TGTGCCAGCAGCTTTGGGGGTTTGAGCACTGAAGCTTTCTTT. Its protein product is CASSFGGLSTEAFF. Together with reference TRBV7-9 and TRBJ1-1, the CDR3 gives the full variable domain: DTGVSQNPRHKITKRGQNVTFRCDPISEHNRLYWYRQTLGQGPEFLTYFQNEAQLEKSRLLSDRFSAERPKGSFSTLEIQRTEQGDSAMYLCASSFGGLSTEAFFGQGTRLTVV.

This clone was counted a few times. The chain links TRBV10-3 to TRBJ2-1; D ambiguous. V was clipped by 4 bases and J by 0 bases, with 13 bases between them. The germline gives CDR1 ENHRY, CDR2 SYGVKD. The CDR3 extends over 16 amino acids. The CDR3 nucleotides read TGTGCCATCAGTGGTCTCGACCCAAGCTCCTACAATGAGCAGTTCTTC. It translates to CAISGLDPSSYNEQFF.

This clone has more than one count but fewer than ten. CDR3 sequence reads: CASRRGQGRETQYF. The CDR3 DNA reads TGTGCCAGCAGACGGGGACAGGGTCGGGAGACCCAGTACTTC. The genes are TRBV28 and TRBJ2-5; 9 bases match TRBD1. The CDR3 is 14 amino acids. Germline V gene sequence: CDR1 MDHEN, CDR2 SYDVKM. V lost 6 bases to trimming and J lost 5 bases; unmatched junction nucleotides: 7.

The chain is built from TRBV9 and TRBJ2-2; D not resolved. With 0 bases removed from V and 6 bases from J, the gap between germline ends came to 12 bases. Germline CDR1 SGDLS, CDR2 YYNGEE. The CDR3 has 15 residues. The CDR3 reads CASSVVGSGPGELFF. CDR3 sequence (DNA): TGTGCCAGCAGCGTAGTTGGTTCCGGACCCGGGGAGCTGTTTTTT.

This clone was observed a few times. Here the CDR3 reads CASSLGLLDTDTQYF. CDR3 sequence (DNA): TGTGCCAGCAGCTTGGGGCTCCTAGACACAGATACGCAGTATTTT. The gene calls are TRBV5-6 and TRBJ2-3; no clear D gene. Trimming pared 0 bases from V and 2 bases from J, leaving 10 bases between. Germline V gene lookup returns CDR1 SGHDT and CDR2 YYEEEE. This CDR3 region has 15 residues.

The chain links TRBV11-2 to TRBJ2-2, with 8 nucleotides matching TRBD1. Germline CDR1 is SGHAT and CDR2 is FQNNGV. The trim removed 2 bases at V and 2 bases at J, leaving 4 bases unmatched. The CDR3 has 16 amino acids. CDR3 amino acids: CASSLRQGINTGELFF. The CDR3 region has the DNA TGTGCCAGCAGCTTACGACAGGGGATCAACACCGGGGAGCTGTTTTTT.

This clone has a handful of counts. The J gene is TRBJ2-1, the V gene TRBV27; maybe TRBD1 (6 bases). This CDR3 has 17 amino acids. Looked up from germline, CDR1 is MNHEY and CDR2 is SMNVEV (reference sequence). Trimming took off 3 bases at V and 12 bases at J, with 27 bases between the two ends. In DNA, the CDR3 is TGTGCCAGCAGTTTCCCACCACAGGGACGGCTGGCGGTCCCGCAGTTCTTC. Translating gives CASSFPPQGRLAVPQFF.

The rearrangement uses TRBV5-1 and TRBJ2-3; D unclear. The CDR3 is made up of 14 amino acids. V lost 4 bases and J 8 bases, leaving 17 bases between the germline ends. Germline assignment: CDR1 SGHRS and CDR2 YFSETQ. CDR3 coding DNA: TGCGCCAGCAGCCCGCCGGACCCGCCCTCTACGCAGTATTTT. As protein: CASSPPDPPSTQYF. The full variable domain, with the rest looked up from reference TRBV5-1 and TRBJ2-3, is KAGVTQTPRYLIKTRGQQVTLSCSPISGHRSVSWYQQTPGQGLQFLFEYFSETQRNKGNFPGRFSGRQFSNSRSEMNVSTLELGDSALYLCASSPPDPPSTQYFGPGTRLTVL.

The chain carries TRBV6-1 and TRBJ2-3; no clear D gene. The CDR3 has 14 residues. Per germline, CDR1 MNHNS and CDR2 SASEGT. Trimming stripped 6 bases from V and 2 bases from J, with 12 bases between. DNA of the CDR3: TGTGCCAGCAGGGAACAAGGGAACACAGATACGCAGTATTTT. Encoded protein: CASREQGNTDTQYF.

The chain joins TRBV18 to TRBJ2-7, with 8 nucleotides matching TRBD2. With 3 bases clipped from V and 3 bases from J, the junction kept 4 bases outside the gene matches. This CDR3 is 14 amino acids long. CDR1 KGHSH and CDR2 LQKENI come from the germline V gene. The CDR3 here is CASSPGLADYEQYF. In DNA form, the CDR3 reads TGTGCCAGCTCACCTGGACTAGCTGACTACGAGCAGTACTTC.

A few counts support this clone. The chain combines TRBV11-2 with TRBJ2-1; the match to TRBD2 covers 11 bases. Losses at the gene ends were 3 bases for V and 2 bases for J; bases not matched to a gene: 3. This CDR3 is 16 amino acids long. Per the germline V gene, CDR1 is SGHAT and CDR2 is FQNNGV. CDR3 protein: CASSLGLAVPYNEQFF. The CDR3 nucleotides read TGTGCCAGCAGCTTGGGACTAGCGGTTCCCTACAATGAGCAGTTCTTC.

J is TRBJ1-5 and V is TRBV4-2, with 8 bases aligning to TRBD1. The CDR3 has 15 residues. The ends lost 2 bases at V and 6 bases at J; junction bases unmatched: 6. CDR1 and CDR2 from the germline V gene are LGHNA and YNFKEQ. CDR3 nucleotide sequence: TGTGCCAGCAGCCAACAAGGACAGGGTGGTCAGCCCCAGCATTTT. It specifies CASSQQGQGGQPQHF.

This chain uses TRBV9 with TRBJ1-2; TRBD1 aligns across 11 bases. From germline, CDR1 is SGDLS and CDR2 YYNGEE. J gave up 6 bases and V 4 bases, and 8 bases lay outside the gene matches. This CDR3 contains 15 residues. CDR3 in DNA: TGTGCCAGCAGCTATATGTGGACAGGGGGCGATGGCTACACCTTC. Protein product: CASSYMWTGGDGYTF.

This sequence joins TRBV18 and TRBJ2-7; 12 nucleotides agree with TRBD1. The J segment lost 6 bases and the V segment lost 5 bases, leaving 5 bases of the junction unmatched. Germline CDR1 is KGHSH and CDR2 is LQKENI. The CDR3 length is 14 residues. CDR3 loop: CASSIGTGGGEQYF. CDR3 coding DNA: TGTGCCAGCTCAATCGGGACAGGGGGCGGCGAGCAGTACTTC.

The rearrangement joins TRBV4-3 to TRBJ2-5; TRBD1 might be the D (5 bases). V was clipped by 5 bases and J by 3 bases, with 19 bases between them. The CDR3 totals 16 residues. Germline-derived CDR1 and CDR2 are LGHNA and YSLEER. CDR3 nucleotide sequence: TGCGCCAGCAGCGATTTTTTGGGGCAGGGTGAAGAGACCCAGTACTTC. This translates into CASSDFLGQGEETQYF.

This chain uses TRBV10-3 with TRBJ1-1, with 9 positions matching TRBD1. The CDR3 is 14 residues long. With 6 bases clipped from V and 4 bases from J, the junction kept 6 bases outside the gene matches. Germline lookup yields CDR1 ENHRY and CDR2 SYGVKD. Here the CDR3 DNA reads TGTGCCATCAGGGAGGGACAGGGAGTCACTGAAGCTTTCTTT. Translated: CAIREGQGVTEAFF.

This clone has a handful of counts. This chain connects TRBV18 to TRBJ2-1, with 9 nucleotides matching TRBD2. Germline trimming cut 4 bases from V and 5 bases from J; bases unmatched to any gene: 12. CDR1 is KGHSH and CDR2 is LQKENI in the germline V gene. The CDR3 length is 17 residues. CDR3 in amino acids: CASSLELAGTIHNEQFF. CDR3 in DNA: TGTGCCAGCTCACTGGAGCTAGCGGGAACCATTCACAATGAGCAGTTCTTC.

This clone came up a few times. The chain has TRBV11-1 and TRBJ2-3, with 7 nucleotides matching TRBD2. Germline CDR1 SGHAT, CDR2 FQDESV (reference sequence). V shed 4 bases and J 0 bases; nucleotides not matched to a gene: 7. The CDR3 has 16 amino acids. The CDR3 loop reads CASSWRLAESTDTQYF. The CDR3 DNA reads as TGTGCCAGCAGCTGGAGGCTAGCGGAGAGCACAGATACGCAGTATTTT.

This CDR3 is CATSRGVAEQFF. CDR3 coding DNA: TGTGCCACCAGCAGAGGGGTCGCCGAGCAGTTCTTC. The rearrangement joins TRBV15 to TRBJ2-1; D not resolved. The germline V gene has CDR1 LNHNV and CDR2 YYDKDF (reference sequence). The CDR3 totals 12 residues. V lost 1 base and J 10 bases, leaving 8 bases between the germline ends.